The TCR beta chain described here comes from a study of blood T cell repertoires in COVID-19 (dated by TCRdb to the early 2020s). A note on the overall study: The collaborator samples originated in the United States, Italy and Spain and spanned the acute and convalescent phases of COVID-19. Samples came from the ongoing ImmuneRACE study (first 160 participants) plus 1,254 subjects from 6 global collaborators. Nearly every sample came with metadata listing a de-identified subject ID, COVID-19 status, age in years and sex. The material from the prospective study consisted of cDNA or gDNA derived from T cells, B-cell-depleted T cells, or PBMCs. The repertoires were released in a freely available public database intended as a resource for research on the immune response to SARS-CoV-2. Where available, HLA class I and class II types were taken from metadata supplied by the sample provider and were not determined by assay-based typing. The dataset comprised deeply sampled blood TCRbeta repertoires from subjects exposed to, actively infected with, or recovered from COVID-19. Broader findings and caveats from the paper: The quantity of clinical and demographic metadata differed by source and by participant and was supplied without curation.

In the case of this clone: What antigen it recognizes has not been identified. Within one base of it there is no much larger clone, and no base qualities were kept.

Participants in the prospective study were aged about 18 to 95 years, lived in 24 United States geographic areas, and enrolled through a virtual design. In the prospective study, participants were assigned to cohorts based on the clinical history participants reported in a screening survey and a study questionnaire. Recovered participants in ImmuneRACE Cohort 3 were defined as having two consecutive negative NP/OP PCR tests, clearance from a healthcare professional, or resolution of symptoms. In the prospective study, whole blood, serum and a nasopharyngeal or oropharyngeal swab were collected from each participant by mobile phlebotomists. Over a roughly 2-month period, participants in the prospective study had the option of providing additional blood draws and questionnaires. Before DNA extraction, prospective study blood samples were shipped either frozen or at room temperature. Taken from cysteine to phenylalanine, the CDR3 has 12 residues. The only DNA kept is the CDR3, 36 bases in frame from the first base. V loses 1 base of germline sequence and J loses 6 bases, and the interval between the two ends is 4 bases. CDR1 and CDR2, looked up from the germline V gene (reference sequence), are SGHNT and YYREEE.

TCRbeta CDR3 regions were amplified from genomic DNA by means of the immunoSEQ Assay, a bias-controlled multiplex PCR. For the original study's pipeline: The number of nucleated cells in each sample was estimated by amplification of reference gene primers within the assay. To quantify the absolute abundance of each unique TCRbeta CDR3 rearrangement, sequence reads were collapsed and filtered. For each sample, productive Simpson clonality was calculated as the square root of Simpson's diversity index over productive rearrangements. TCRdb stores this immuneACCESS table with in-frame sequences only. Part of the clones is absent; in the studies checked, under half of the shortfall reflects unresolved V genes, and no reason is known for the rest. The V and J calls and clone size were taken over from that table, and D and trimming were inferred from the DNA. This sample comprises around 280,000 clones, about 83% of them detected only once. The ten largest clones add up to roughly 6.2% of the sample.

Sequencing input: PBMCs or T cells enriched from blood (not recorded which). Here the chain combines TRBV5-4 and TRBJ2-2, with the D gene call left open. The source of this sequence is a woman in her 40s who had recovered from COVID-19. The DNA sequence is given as TGTGCCAGCAGCTTGCGGTCCGGGGAGCTGTTTTTT. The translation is CASSLRSGELFF.